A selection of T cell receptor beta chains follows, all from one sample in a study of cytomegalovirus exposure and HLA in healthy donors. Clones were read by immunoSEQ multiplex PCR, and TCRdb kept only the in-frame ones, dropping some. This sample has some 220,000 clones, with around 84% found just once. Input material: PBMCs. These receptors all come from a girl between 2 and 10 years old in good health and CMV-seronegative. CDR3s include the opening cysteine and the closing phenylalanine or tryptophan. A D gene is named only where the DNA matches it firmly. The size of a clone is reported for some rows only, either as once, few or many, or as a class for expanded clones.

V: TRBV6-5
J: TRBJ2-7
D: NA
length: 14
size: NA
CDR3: CASSYSTGLREQYF
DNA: TGTGCCAGCAGTTACTCGACCGGATTGCGGGAGCAGTACTTC

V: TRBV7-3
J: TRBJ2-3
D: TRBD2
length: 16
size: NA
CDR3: CASSLASGGATDTQYF
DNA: TGTGCCAGCAGCTTAGCCAGCGGGGGGGCCACAGATACGCAGTATTTT

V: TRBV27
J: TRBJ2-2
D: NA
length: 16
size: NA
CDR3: CASSSRTRANTGELFF
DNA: TGTGCCAGCAGTTCGCGAACTAGAGCGAACACCGGGGAGCTGTTTTTT

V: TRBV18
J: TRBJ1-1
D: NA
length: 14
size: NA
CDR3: CASSPLQNSGEAFF
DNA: TGTGCCAGCTCACCACTACAGAATTCCGGTGAAGCTTTCTTT

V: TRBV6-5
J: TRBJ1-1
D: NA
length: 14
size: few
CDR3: CASSYRRADTEAFF
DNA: TGTGCCAGCAGTTACCGCAGGGCTGACACTGAAGCTTTCTTT

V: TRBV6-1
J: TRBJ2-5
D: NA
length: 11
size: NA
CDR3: CASRGGETQYF
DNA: TGTGCCAGCAGAGGGGGAGAGACCCAGTACTTC

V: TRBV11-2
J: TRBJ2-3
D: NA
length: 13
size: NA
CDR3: CASSLSLEDTQYF
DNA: TGTGCCAGCAGCTTAAGCCTGGAGGATACGCAGTATTTT

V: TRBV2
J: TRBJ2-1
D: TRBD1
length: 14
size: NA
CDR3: CASSLQGLRNEQFF
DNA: TGTGCCAGCAGCCTACAGGGGCTTCGCAATGAGCAGTTCTTC

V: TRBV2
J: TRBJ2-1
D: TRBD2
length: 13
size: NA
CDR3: CASNSGVYNEQFF
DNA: TGTGCCAGCAATAGCGGGGTGTACAATGAGCAGTTCTTC

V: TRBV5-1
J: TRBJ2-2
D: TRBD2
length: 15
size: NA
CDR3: CASSFLAGGTGELFF
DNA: TGCGCCAGCAGCTTTCTAGCGGGAGGAACCGGGGAGCTGTTTTTT

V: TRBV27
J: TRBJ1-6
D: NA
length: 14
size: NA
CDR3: CASSKSGEPSPLHF
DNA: TGTGCCAGCAGTAAGTCCGGGGAGCCTTCACCCCTCCACTTT

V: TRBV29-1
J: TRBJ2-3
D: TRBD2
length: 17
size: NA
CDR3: CSVERTSGIIGTDTQYF
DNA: TGCAGCGTTGAGAGGACTAGCGGGATCATTGGCACAGATACGCAGTATTTT

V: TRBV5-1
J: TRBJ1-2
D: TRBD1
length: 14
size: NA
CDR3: CASSPRTGDYGYTF
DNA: TGCGCCAGCAGCCCCCGGACAGGAGACTATGGCTACACCTTC

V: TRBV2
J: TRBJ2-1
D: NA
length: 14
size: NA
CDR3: CASLRSGIGDEQFF
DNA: TGTGCCAGCCTCCGGTCAGGGATCGGTGATGAGCAGTTCTTC

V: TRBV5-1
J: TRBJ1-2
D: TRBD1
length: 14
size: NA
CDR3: CASSLGQGNYGYTF
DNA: TGCGCCAGCAGCTTGGGACAGGGGAACTATGGCTACACCTTC

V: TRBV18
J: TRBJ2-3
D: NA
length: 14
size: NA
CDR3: CASSPRTATDTQYF
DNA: TGTGCCAGCTCACCGCGGACAGCCACAGATACGCAGTATTTT

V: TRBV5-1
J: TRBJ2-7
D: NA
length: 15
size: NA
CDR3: CASSLGGTQVYEQYF
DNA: TGCGCCAGCAGCTTGGGTGGGACACAAGTCTACGAGCAGTACTTC

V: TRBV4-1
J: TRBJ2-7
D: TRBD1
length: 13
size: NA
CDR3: CASSWDRGSEQYF
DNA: TGCGCCAGCAGCTGGGACAGGGGTTCCGAGCAGTACTTC

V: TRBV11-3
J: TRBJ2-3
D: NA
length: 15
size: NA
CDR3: CASSTQPTGTDTQYF
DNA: TGTGCCAGCAGCACCCAACCGACAGGCACAGATACGCAGTATTTT

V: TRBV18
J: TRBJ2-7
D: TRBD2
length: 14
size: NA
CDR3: CASSPTSGSYEQYF
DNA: TGTGCCAGCTCACCGACTAGCGGGAGTTACGAGCAGTACTTC

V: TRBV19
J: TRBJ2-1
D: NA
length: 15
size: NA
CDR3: CASSIGTSEVDEQFF
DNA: TGTGCCAGTAGTATCGGGACATCGGAGGTTGATGAGCAGTTCTTC

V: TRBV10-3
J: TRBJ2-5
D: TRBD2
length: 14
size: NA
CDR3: CAINEREGLETQYF
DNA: TGTGCCATCAATGAGCGGGAGGGCCTGGAGACCCAGTACTTC

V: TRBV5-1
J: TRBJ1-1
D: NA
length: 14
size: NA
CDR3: CASSSDRTNTEAFF
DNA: TGCGCCAGCAGCTCGGACAGAACGAACACTGAAGCTTTCTTT

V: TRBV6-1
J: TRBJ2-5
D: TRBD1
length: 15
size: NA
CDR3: CASRRNRDSWETQYF
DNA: TGTGCCAGCAGACGGAACCGGGACAGTTGGGAGACCCAGTACTTC

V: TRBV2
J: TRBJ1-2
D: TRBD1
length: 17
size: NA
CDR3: CASSEVGVGQGHYGYTF
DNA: TGTGCCAGCAGTGAAGTGGGTGTGGGACAGGGTCACTATGGCTACACCTTC